The entry below gives a single T cell receptor beta chain sequence along with its context. CDR1 is ENHRY, CDR2 SYGVKD, per germline. The CDR3 runs 12 residues. Trimming stripped 5 bases from V and 7 bases from J, with 11 bases between. These data are taken from a study of cytomegalovirus exposure and HLA in healthy donors. Primers for the PCR totalled 60 Vbeta and 13 Jbeta. Authors' analysis steps: Tens of millions of unique TCR beta chains, 9 million to 12 million shared, were counted in a later analysis. Method: immunoSEQ multiplex PCR; TCRdb's copy keeps in-frame clones and lacks some. From that table come the V and J calls and clone size; the DNA was used to work out D and trimming. In the table there are 190,000 or so clones, 75% to 90% of which are singletons.

The rearrangement joins TRBV10-3 to TRBJ1-1, with a possible D match to TRBD1 (6 bases). The source of this sequence is a boy between 10 and 17 years old in good health and CMV-seronegative. Sequencing was done on a sample of PBMCs. The CDR3 loop reads CAISHRVGEAFF. In nucleotides, the CDR3 is TGTGCCATCAGTCACAGGGTAGGTGAAGCTTTCTTT.